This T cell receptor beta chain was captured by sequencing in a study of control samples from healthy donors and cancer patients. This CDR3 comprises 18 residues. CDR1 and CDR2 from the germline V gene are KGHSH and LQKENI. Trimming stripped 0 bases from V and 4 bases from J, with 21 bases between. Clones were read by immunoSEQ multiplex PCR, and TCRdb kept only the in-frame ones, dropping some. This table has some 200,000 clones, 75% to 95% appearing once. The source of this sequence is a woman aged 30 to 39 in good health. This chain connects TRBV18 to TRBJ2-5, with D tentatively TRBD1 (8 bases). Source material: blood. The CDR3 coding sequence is TGTGCCAGCTCACCACCGCAGGGGGCGGGAGCTCGATCAGAGACCCAGTACTTC. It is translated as CASSPPQGAGARSETQYF.